The clone carrying this T cell receptor (beta chain) was recorded a few times. Its antigen is not known. Germline CDR1 is MNHEY and CDR2 is SVGAGI. The CDR3 runs to 14 residues. V was clipped by 7 bases and J by 1 base, with 13 bases between them. The data originate from a study of vaccination effects on CD4 cells after COVID-19. Study background: Post-vaccine specimens arrived a median 72 days past the second dose. Findings of the study overall: Clones from infection and from vaccination both contracted markedly late after vaccination.

Libraries were prepared by immunoSEQ multiplex PCR; TCRdb keeps only in-frame clonotypes and omits some of them. The repertoire holds approximately 28,000 clones, with 70% to 75% as singletons. Before any sequencing was done, the ViraFEST assay used viral peptide pools to expand antigen-specific CD4+ T cells. CD4+ T cells were isolated after 10 days of culture. Every participant took two doses of the BNT162b2 or mRNA-1273 vaccine. Fresh IL-2-containing medium replaced half the medium on days 3 and 7. Here the sequenced sample was CD4+ T cells from PBMCs cultured with HCoV-NL63 spike peptides, taken after COVID-19 vaccination. This receptor was taken from a human donor who received a COVID-19 vaccine. This rearrangement joins TRBV6-5 to TRBJ2-5, with D tentatively TRBD1 (6 bases). CDR3 sequence reads: CASTRTGFQETQYF. The CDR3 coding sequence is TGTGCCAGCACCAGAACAGGGTTCCAAGAGACCCAGTACTTC.